Each of the 18 T cell receptor beta chains below was sequenced from the same sample in a study of T cells in Graves' hyperthyroidism and ophthalmopathy. There were TCR beta CDR3 regions amplified from RNA transcripts. Primed by the HTBI set, a first-round RT-PCR was run on the TCR CDR3. One entry per CDR3 protein results from TCRdb running MiXCR on the multiplex PCR reads. In the table there are 350,000 or so distinct CDR3 sequences, 15% to 20% of which are singletons. The specimen was blood. These receptors came from a woman in her thirties with Graves' hyperthyroidism that later progressed to Graves' ophthalmopathy.

This chain uses TRBV3-1 with TRBJ2-2; a possible D gene is TRBD2 (5 bases). This CDR3 is 15 amino acids long. V lost 1 base and J lost 4, with 10 bases in between. CDR1 and CDR2 from the germline V gene are LGHDT and YNNKEL (reference sequence). CDR3 bases: TGTGCCAGCAGCCAAGTCGAGGGTACCACCGGGGAGCTGTTTTTT. This sequence encodes CASSQVEGTTGELFF.

This clonotype was seen at least ten times. The chain uses TRBV3-1 and TRBJ2-3, with 10 bases aligning to TRBD2. CDR1 is LGHDT and CDR2 is YNNKEL in the germline V gene (reference sequence). There are 17 residues in the CDR3. V was pared by 2 bases and J by 4 bases, with 9 bases of the junction left unmatched. The CDR3 protein is CASSQYGLAEDPDTQYF. CDR3 DNA sequence: TGTGCCAGCAGCCAATACGGACTAGCGGAAGACCCAGATACGCAGTATTTT.

This clonotype was found many times. This rearrangement joins TRBV7-8 to TRBJ2-1; tentatively, D is TRBD2 (5 bases). With 5 bases removed from V and 0 bases from J, the gap between germline ends came to 11 bases. The germline CDR1 and CDR2 sequences are SGHVS and FQNEAQ. This CDR3 has 15 residues. CDR3 amino acids: CASSVRGSSYNEQFF. CDR3 bases: TGTGCCAGCAGCGTAAGAGGGAGCTCCTACAATGAGCAGTTCTTC. The entire variable domain, with the rest obtained from reference TRBV7-8 and TRBJ2-1, is as follows: GAGVSQSPRYKVAKRGQDVALRCDPISGHVSLFWYQQALGQGPEFLTYFQNEAQLDKSGLPSDRFFAERPEGSVSTLKIQRTQQEDSAVYLCASSVRGSSYNEQFFGPGTRLTVL.

V gene TRBV28 combines with J gene TRBJ1-1; D call uncertain. Trimming left V 3 bases short and J 3 bases short, with 14 bases between. The germline gives CDR1 MDHEN, CDR2 SYDVKM. The CDR3 length is 15 residues. This chain's CDR3 is CASSFPLGRDTEAFF. The DNA for the CDR3 is TGTGCCAGCAGTTTCCCCCTCGGGAGAGACACTGAAGCTTTCTTT.

This sequence joins TRBV29-1 and TRBJ2-1; D possibly corresponds to TRBD2 (6 bases). Trimming shortened V by 3 bases and J by 5 bases, and 14 bases separated the two germline ends. Germline values: CDR1 SQVTM, CDR2 ANQGSEA. The CDR3 is 14 residues long. As DNA, the CDR3 is TGCAGCGTTGACTTGCCTAGCGTGGACAATGAGCAGTTCTTC. It encodes CSVDLPSVDNEQFF.

This clonotype was recorded many times. The chain has TRBV11-2 and TRBJ1-4, with 7 bases lining up with TRBD1. Germline V gene sequence: CDR1 SGHAT, CDR2 FQNNGV. V lost 4 bases, J lost 8 bases, and 7 bases stayed unmatched. The CDR3 has 14 amino acids. The DNA for the CDR3 is TGTGCCAGCAGCTCCCTGACAGGGAGCGAAAAACTGTTTTTT. It encodes CASSSLTGSEKLFF. The whole variable domain, filled in from reference TRBV11-2 and TRBJ1-4, reads EAGVAQSPRYKIIEKRQSVAFWCNPISGHATLYWYQQILGQGPKLLIQFQNNGVVDDSQLPKDRFSAERLKGVDSTLKIQPAKLEDSAVYLCASSSLTGSEKLFFGSGTQLSVL.

The V and J genes are TRBV10-3 and TRBJ1-2; 7 nucleotides align to TRBD1. Losses at the gene ends were 6 bases for V and 8 bases for J; bases not matched to a gene: 18. CDR1 and CDR2 from the germline V gene are ENHRY and SYGVKD. This CDR3 contains 16 residues. The CDR3 sequence is CAIREDSRTGFWGYTF. CDR3 nucleotide sequence: TGTGCCATCAGGGAAGATTCCAGGACAGGTTTTTGGGGCTACACCTTC.

Of note for this clonotype: This sequence may be a read error, since a much larger clone differs from it by one base. The CDR3 sequence is CILRGMEETQYF. The CDR3 bases are TGCATCTTACGGGGGATGGAAGAGACCCAGTACTTC. J is TRBJ2-5 and V is TRBV29-1; D may be TRBD2 (6 bases). Germline CDR1 SQVTM, CDR2 ANQGSEA. This CDR3 comprises 12 residues. The complete variable domain, with remaining parts taken from reference TRBV29-1 and TRBJ2-5, reads SAVISQKPSRDICQRGTSLTIQCQVDSQVTMMFWYRQQPGQSLTLIATANQGSEATYESGFVIDKFPISRPNLTFSTLTVSNMSPEDSSIYLCILRGMEETQYFGPGTRLLVL.

This chain connects TRBV5-1 to TRBJ1-1; 12 nucleotides line up with TRBD1. CDR1 is SGHRS and CDR2 is YFSETQ in the germline V gene. After removal of 1 base from V and 1 base from J, the junction contained 5 bases not matched to a gene. The CDR3 covers 17 residues. The CDR3 DNA sequence: TGCGCCAGCAGCTTGCGGGACAGGGGGCTCCAGAACACTGAAGCTTTCTTT. Encoded protein: CASSLRDRGLQNTEAFF.

The chain joins TRBV20-1 to TRBJ2-1; D is possibly TRBD2 (5 bases). This CDR3 comprises 14 residues. Germline V lookup: CDR1 DFQATT, CDR2 SNEGSKA (reference sequence). The CDR3 spells CSGMDPLSYNEQFF. The CDR3 nucleotides read TGCAGCGGGATGGATCCCCTCTCCTACAATGAGCAGTTCTTC.

This clonotype was seen a handful of times. The V and J genes are TRBV28 and TRBJ1-5; 8 nucleotides match TRBD1. J gave up 1 base and V 6 bases, and 11 bases lay outside the gene matches. The germline CDR1 and CDR2 sequences are MDHEN and SYDVKM. The CDR3 is 17 amino acids. CDR3 DNA: TGTGCCAGCAGGTCCCGGGACAGGCAATGGAGCAATCAGCCCCAGCATTTT. As protein: CASRSRDRQWSNQPQHF.

This clonotype was counted only a few times. The chain carries TRBV15 and TRBJ1-1; D is unresolved. The CDR3 is made up of 13 amino acids. V dropped 4 bases and J dropped 6 bases, with 12 bases sitting between them. CDR1 is LNHNV, CDR2 YYDKDF, per germline (reference sequence). The CDR3 DNA sequence: TGTGCCACCAGCACGAGGGCGAAGGCTGAAGCTTTCTTT. This sequence encodes CATSTRAKAEAFF. Full variable domain (missing parts from reference TRBV15 and TRBJ1-1): DAMVIQNPRYQVTQFGKPVTLSCSQTLNHNVMYWYQQKSSQAPKLLFHYYDKDFNNEADTPDNFQSRRPNTSFCFLDIRSPGLGDTAMYLCATSTRAKAEAFFGQGTRLTVV.

A few counts support this clonotype. A read error may produce the germline difference seen at one junction end. This chain connects TRBV5-6 to TRBJ1-1, with D hard to call. The CDR3 is made up of 15 amino acids. Looked up from germline, CDR1 is SGHDT and CDR2 is YYEEEE. CDR3 in DNA: TGTGCCAGCGGCTTATTAGGGCTGGGAGTGACTGAAGCTTTCTTT. Protein: CASGLLGLGVTEAFF.

The chain carries TRBV6-9 and TRBJ1-1; D remains unclear. V was trimmed by 2 bases and J by 1 base, leaving 11 bases between them. This CDR3 region has 15 residues. CDR1 MNHGY and CDR2 SVAAGI come from the germline V gene. DNA for the CDR3: TGTGCCAGCAGTTATATAGGGCCCGGGAACACTGAAGCTTTCTTT. Amino acid sequence: CASSYIGPGNTEAFF.

The rearrangement joins TRBV5-1 to TRBJ1-6, with 11 bases that match TRBD1. This CDR3 has 16 residues. Germline V lookup: CDR1 SGHRS, CDR2 YFSETQ. Trimming removed 3 bases from V and 10 bases from J; junction bases left unmatched: 9. This CDR3 is CASSSTSGTGGSPLHF. The CDR3 bases are TGCGCCAGCAGCTCAACTTCCGGGACAGGGGGATCACCCCTCCACTTT.

Concerning this clonotype: Since a much larger clone is just one base distant, this may be a read error. This chain uses TRBV28 with TRBJ2-7, with 9 positions matching TRBD1. Germline loops: CDR1 MDHEN, CDR2 SYDVKM. V lost 3 bases, J lost 3 bases, and 3 bases stayed unmatched. This CDR3 comprises 14 residues. CDR3: CASSFRDRDYEQYF. CDR3 coding DNA: TGTGCCAGCAGTTTCAGGGACAGGGACTACGAGCAGTACTTC.

There are a few counts of this clonotype. The V gene is TRBV5-1, the J gene TRBJ2-7; D is possibly TRBD1 (7 bases). Germline V CDR1 and CDR2: SGHRS, YFSETQ. V lost 3 bases and J lost 0, with 10 bases in between. The CDR3 spans 14 residues. As DNA, the CDR3 is TGCGCCAGCAGCTGGGGGGACAGCTCCTACGAGCAGTACTTC. It yields the protein CASSWGDSSYEQYF.

This clonotype has just a few counts. The chain carries TRBV14 and TRBJ2-7, with 14 bases that match TRBD2. CDR1 is SGHDN and CDR2 is FVKESK in the germline V gene. V was clipped by 3 bases and J by 6 bases; unmatched bases: 7. The CDR3 has 16 amino acids. CDR3 residues: CASSQGTSGSTCEQYF. CDR3 nucleotide sequence: TGTGCCAGCAGCCAGGGGACTAGCGGGAGTACCTGCGAGCAGTACTTC.